This TCR beta chain is drawn from a study of T cell repertoires in cytomegalovirus infection. General study findings and limits: HLA-C-restricted CMV-specific TCR beta clonotypes were dominant in the ex vivo response.

This clonotype was seen repeatedly, ten times or more. What it binds is unknown. Germline trimming cut 4 bases from V and 12 bases from J; bases unmatched to any gene: 8. The CDR3 is 12 amino acids. The germline gives CDR1 SQVTM, CDR2 ANQGSEA. One entry per CDR3 protein, called by TCRdb with MiXCR from the reads. Here the sample spans 150,000 to 200,000 distinct CDR3 sequences, 9.5% being singletons. The specimen sequenced was PBMCs. The receptor was derived from a human donor in good health (CMV status not recorded). Some clones in this sample may be carry-over from other donors' samples. The genes are TRBV29-1 and TRBJ2-1, with TRBD2 matching over 8 bases. The CDR3 reads CSVGKAGDGQFF. In nucleotides, the CDR3 is TGCAGCGTTGGGAAAGCGGGAGATGGGCAGTTCTTC.